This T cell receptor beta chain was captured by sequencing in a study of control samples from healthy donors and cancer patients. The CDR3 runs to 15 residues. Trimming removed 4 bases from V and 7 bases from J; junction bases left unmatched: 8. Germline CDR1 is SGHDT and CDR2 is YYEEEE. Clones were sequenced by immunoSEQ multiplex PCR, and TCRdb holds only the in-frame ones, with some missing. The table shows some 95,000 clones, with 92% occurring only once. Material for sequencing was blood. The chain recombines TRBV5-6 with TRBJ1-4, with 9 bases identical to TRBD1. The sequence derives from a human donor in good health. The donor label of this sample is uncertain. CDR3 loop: CASSGGTGLGEKLFF. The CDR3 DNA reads TGTGCCAGCAGCGGAGGGACAGGGCTTGGTGAAAAACTGTTTTTT.